This T cell receptor beta chain comes out of a study of shared clonotypes between healthy human individuals. The study ran the assay at deep level. The repertoire was sequenced with immunoSEQ multiplex PCR; TCRdb's copy has only in-frame clones and lacks some. The data contain a few million clones, 90% to 96% of them seen just once; the ten biggest clones take up around 0.13%. Material for sequencing was naive CD4+ T cells sorted from blood. The subset was: CD45RA+ positively selected. The sequence was collected from a young man in good health.

The CDR3 reads CASSFSGIQETQYF. Here the CDR3 DNA reads TGCGCCAGCAGCTTCTCAGGGATCCAAGAGACCCAGTACTTC. This rearrangement joins TRBV5-1 to TRBJ2-5; D possibly corresponds to TRBD1 (5 bases). Trimming took off 2 bases at V and 1 base at J, with 9 bases between the two ends. The germline CDR1 and CDR2 sequences are SGHRS and YFSETQ. The CDR3 is 14 amino acids.